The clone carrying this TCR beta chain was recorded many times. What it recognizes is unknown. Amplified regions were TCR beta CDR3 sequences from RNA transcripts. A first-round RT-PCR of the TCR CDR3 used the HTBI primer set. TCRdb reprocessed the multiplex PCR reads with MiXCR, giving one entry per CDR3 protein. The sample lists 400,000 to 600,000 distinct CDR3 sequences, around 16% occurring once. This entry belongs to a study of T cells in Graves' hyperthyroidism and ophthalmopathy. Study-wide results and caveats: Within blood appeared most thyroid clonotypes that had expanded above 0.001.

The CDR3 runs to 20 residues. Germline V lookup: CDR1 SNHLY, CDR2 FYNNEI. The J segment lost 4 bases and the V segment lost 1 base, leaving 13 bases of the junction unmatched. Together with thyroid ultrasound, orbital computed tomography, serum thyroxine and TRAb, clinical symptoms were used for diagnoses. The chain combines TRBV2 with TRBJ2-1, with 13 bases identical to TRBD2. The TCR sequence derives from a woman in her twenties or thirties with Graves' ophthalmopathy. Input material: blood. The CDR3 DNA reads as TGTGCCAGCAGTGAAGAGGAAGGACTAGCGGGAGCCTTTAATTACAATGAGCAGTTCTTC. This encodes CASSEEEGLAGAFNYNEQFF.